This TCR beta chain originates from a study of blood T cell repertoires in COVID-19. As for the study in general: PBMCs, B-cell-depleted T cells, or T cells provided the cDNA or gDNA that made up the material.

Germline CDR1 reads SGHAT; CDR2 reads FQNNGV. Trimming shortened V by 5 bases and J by 2 bases, and 11 bases separated the two germline ends. The CDR3 has 14 amino acids. Generated by immunoSEQ multiplex PCR, the TCRdb table keeps only in-frame clones and is missing some. The table lists about 83,000 clones, 85% to 90% of them singletons. The gene calls are TRBV11-2 and TRBJ2-3; D is unresolved. This sequence was found in a woman aged 80 or over in a cohort sampled during active or convalescent COVID-19. The sample taken for sequencing was peripheral blood. The CDR3 spells CASSNRQPTDTQYF. The CDR3 DNA sequence: TGTGCCAGCAGCAATAGACAACCCACAGATACGCAGTATTTT.